This entry lists 24 T cell receptor beta chains sequenced from one sample in a study of blood T cell repertoires in COVID-19. The assay was immunoSEQ multiplex PCR, and TCRdb's table has in-frame clones only and misses some. The sample consists of roughly 340,000 clones, under 95% of them appearing once. Sequencing used peripheral blood. The origin of the receptors is a woman between 18 and 30 years old who had recovered from COVID-19.

V and J are TRBV4-3 and TRBJ1-2, with D possibly being TRBD1 (5 bases). V was shortened by 0 bases and J by 6 bases, with 8 bases between the two germline ends. Germline V CDR1 and CDR2: LGHNA, YSLEER. The CDR3 consists of 13 residues. For the CDR3, the DNA is TGCGCCAGCAGCCAAGACAGGGCGAATGGCTACACCTTC. Amino acid sequence: CASSQDRANGYTF.

The CDR3 loop reads CASRDTTLSTEAFF. The CDR3 nucleotides read TGTGCCAGCAGGGACACCACTTTGAGCACTGAAGCTTTCTTT. The genes are TRBV6-6 and TRBJ1-1; possible D gene TRBD1, 5 bases. The CDR3 length is 14 residues. V was pared by 6 bases and J by 4 bases, with 15 bases between. The V gene's germline CDR1 is MNHNY and CDR2 SVGAGI (reference sequence).

This clone appeared a few times. The V gene is TRBV6-2 or TRBV6-3, the J gene TRBJ1-5; perhaps TRBD1 as D (5 bases). CDR3 length: 16 amino acids. Trimming removed 0 bases at V and 5 bases at J, with 14 bases between. Germline V gene data show CDR1 as MNHEY and CDR2 as SVGEGT. CDR3 coding DNA: TGTGCCAGCAGTTACTCTCGGACACGATATCATCAGCCCCAGCATTTT. Amino acids: CASSYSRTRYHQPQHF.

This chain links TRBV24-1 with TRBJ2-1; D unresolved. Trimming stripped 3 bases from V and 9 bases from J, with 11 bases between. From germline, CDR1 is KGHDR and CDR2 SFDVKD. The CDR3 contains 13 residues. The CDR3 loop reads CATSDPGLSEQFF. As DNA, the CDR3 is TGTGCCACCAGTGATCCCGGGTTGAGTGAGCAGTTCTTC.

V and J are TRBV11-3 and TRBJ1-1; D possibly corresponds to TRBD1 (6 bases). CDR1 and CDR2 (germline): SGHNT, YENEEA. The CDR3 totals 16 residues. Trimming took 1 base from V and 3 from J, leaving 15 bases between them. This chain's CDR3 is CASSLGQGRGHTEAFF. CDR3 nucleotides: TGTGCCAGCAGCTTAGGGCAGGGGCGAGGACACACTGAAGCTTTCTTT.

The chain employs TRBV19 and TRBJ2-5, with 8 nucleotides matching TRBD2. CDR1 is LNHDA, CDR2 SQIVND, per germline (reference sequence). With 1 base clipped from V and 1 base from J, the junction kept 2 bases outside the gene matches. The CDR3 is 15 residues long. The chain's CDR3 is CASSIAGGPQETQYF. The CDR3 DNA follows: TGTGCCAGTAGTATAGCGGGAGGGCCCCAAGAGACCCAGTACTTC. Combining the CDR3 with reference TRBV19 and TRBJ2-5 gives the whole variable domain DGGITQSPKYLFRKEGQNVTLSCEQNLNHDAMYWYRQDPGQGLRLIYYSQIVNDFQKGDIAEGYSVSREKKESFPLTVTSAQKNPTAFYLCASSIAGGPQETQYFGPGTRLLVL.

For this clone: The same CDR3 also results from other DNA sequences found in this sample. The gene calls are TRBV20-1 and TRBJ2-5; weak D call: TRBD2 (5 bases). CDR3 size: 11 residues. The germline V and J ends were trimmed by 6 bases and 4 bases, with 9 bases remaining between them. CDR1 is DFQATT and CDR2 is SNEGSKA in the germline V gene (reference sequence). The CDR3 protein is CSARRGETQYF. For the CDR3, the DNA is TGCAGTGCCCGACGGGGAGAGACCCAGTACTTC.

J is TRBJ2-1 and V is TRBV7-2; no definite D call. This CDR3 spans 14 amino acids. Germline values: CDR1 SGHTA, CDR2 FQGNSA. The V and J ends lost 5 bases and 2 bases respectively, with 10 bases between them. The CDR3 DNA is TGTGCCAGCAGCGTAGACTTAGCCTACAATGAGCAGTTCTTC. Its protein is CASSVDLAYNEQFF.

The rearrangement joins TRBV18 to TRBJ1-2, with TRBD1 as a possible D gene (6 bases). The CDR3 loop spans 15 amino acids. Germline V CDR1 and CDR2: KGHSH, LQKENI. The ends were cut back, 0 bases at V and 7 bases at J, with 15 bases in the middle. CDR3 amino acids: CASSPPGGRGPGYTF. The CDR3 DNA follows: TGTGCCAGCTCACCACCGGGGGGGCGCGGGCCTGGCTACACCTTC.

V usage is TRBV5-1 and J usage is TRBJ1-6, with 7 bases lining up with TRBD1. This CDR3 is 15 amino acids long. Germline assignment: CDR1 SGHRS and CDR2 YFSETQ. V was pared by 4 bases and J by 3 bases, with 4 bases of the junction left unmatched. Here the CDR3 DNA reads TGCGCCAGCAGCGGGGGACAGAACTATAATTCACCCCTCCACTTT. This gives the protein CASSGGQNYNSPLHF.

V and J are TRBV7-9 and TRBJ2-1; a weak D match, TRBD2 (5 bases). The CDR3 has 16 amino acids. Deletions cut 1 base from V and 2 bases from J, with 12 bases between. Germline lookup yields CDR1 SEHNR and CDR2 FQNEAQ (reference sequence). The CDR3 region is CASSLVSAGPYNEQFF. The CDR3 DNA follows: TGTGCCAGCAGCTTAGTATCTGCGGGCCCCTACAATGAGCAGTTCTTC.

V usage is TRBV10-3 and J usage is TRBJ1-6; D gene ambiguous. In germline, CDR1 is ENHRY, CDR2 SYGVKD. Trimming left V 3 bases short and J 15 bases short, with 15 bases between. The CDR3 has 13 residues. The CDR3 loop reads CAISDKAGDRLHF. The DNA for the CDR3 is TGTGCCATCAGTGATAAGGCCGGAGATCGCCTCCACTTT.

As DNA, the CDR3 is TGCGCCAGCAGCTTTGCGGGAGGTACGGCTGAGCAGTTCTTC. This translates into CASSFAGGTAEQFF. This sequence joins TRBV5-1 and TRBJ2-1, with 8 bases identical to TRBD2. The CDR3 has 14 residues. The ends lost 2 bases at V and 9 bases at J; junction bases unmatched: 7. Germline V gene lookup returns CDR1 SGHRS and CDR2 YFSETQ.

This clone showed up just once. The rearrangement joins TRBV6-5 to TRBJ2-1; 8 bases are a match to TRBD2. Germline V gene data show CDR1 as MNHEY and CDR2 as SVGAGI. The CDR3 runs 15 residues. Trimming at V came to 6 bases and at J to 6 bases, leaving 10 bases not matched to a gene. This CDR3 is CASRYSGDPGNEQFF. The CDR3 DNA reads TGTGCCAGCAGATATAGCGGGGACCCTGGCAATGAGCAGTTCTTC.

V usage is TRBV6-2 or TRBV6-3 and J usage is TRBJ2-7; 9 bases map to TRBD1. Trimming removed 5 bases from V and 6 bases from J; junction bases left unmatched: 11. Germline CDR1 is MNHEY and CDR2 is SVGEGT. The length of the CDR3 is 15 residues. In DNA, the CDR3 is TGTGCCAGCAGTCAACGGGACAGGGCCTACGGCGAGCAGTACGTC. The encoded protein is CASSQRDRAYGEQYV.

The chain joins TRBV4-1 to TRBJ1-2; maybe TRBD1 (5 bases). V was trimmed by 1 base and J by 7 bases, leaving 13 bases between them. The CDR3 covers 14 residues. CDR1 is MGHRA, CDR2 YSYEKL, per germline. The CDR3 coding sequence is TGCGCCAGCAGCCAAGGGGGACTTAGTGGTGGCTACACCTTC. Translation: CASSQGGLSGGYTF.

As regards this clone: This sample also contains other DNA sequences that code for the same CDR3. The J gene is TRBJ1-5, the V gene TRBV9, with a possible D match to TRBD1 (6 bases). Between the trimmed V and J ends, which lost 2 bases and 3 bases, there was a span of 9 bases. The CDR3 has 14 amino acids. Per germline, CDR1 SGDLS and CDR2 YYNGEE. The CDR3 DNA reads as TGTGCCAGCAGCGTGGGGGGGCTCAATCAGCCCCAGCATTTT. Amino acids: CASSVGGLNQPQHF.

The sample holds one count of this clone. The chain joins TRBV15 to TRBJ2-5, with 7 bases fitting TRBD2. Germline CDR1 and CDR2: LNHNV and YYDKDF (reference sequence). Trimming cost V 5 bases and J 5 bases; bases outside gene matches: 8. This CDR3 region has 14 residues. CDR3 loop: CATSGGDLWETQYF. CDR3 DNA: TGTGCCACCAGCGGGGGGGATCTCTGGGAGACCCAGTACTTC.

This chain connects TRBV18 to TRBJ1-1; TRBD1 agrees at 7 bases. Germline loops: CDR1 KGHSH, CDR2 LQKENI. The V and J ends lost 4 bases and 1 base, in that order; junction bases with no gene match: 9. The CDR3 sequence is 16 residues long. The CDR3 DNA reads TGTGCCAGCTCACTGGGCACCGGGACAGCGAACACTGAAGCTTTCTTT. It encodes CASSLGTGTANTEAFF.

This clone was counted once. V usage is TRBV30 and J usage is TRBJ1-4, with TRBD1 matching 10 bases. This CDR3 is 16 amino acids long. The trim removed 2 bases at V and 8 bases at J, leaving 11 bases unmatched. CDR1 is GTSNPN and CDR2 is SVGIG in the germline V gene (reference sequence). The CDR3 reads CAWSRHGQGEGEKLFF. The CDR3 bases are TGTGCCTGGAGTCGACATGGACAGGGGGAAGGGGAAAAACTGTTTTTT.

The J gene is TRBJ1-1, the V gene TRBV5-4, with D maybe TRBD1 (6 bases). The CDR3 contains 14 residues. CDR1 and CDR2 (germline): SGHNT, YYREEE (reference sequence). The ends were cut back, 1 base at V and 8 bases at J, with 15 bases in the middle. In DNA form, the CDR3 reads TGTGCCAGCAGCTTGTCGGCAGGGGAAAAGGAAGCTTTCTTT. It codes for CASSLSAGEKEAFF.

The J gene is TRBJ1-1, the V gene TRBV18; 7 bases fit TRBD1. The V and J ends lost 5 bases and 8 bases, in that order; junction bases with no gene match: 11. Germline V gene lookup returns CDR1 KGHSH and CDR2 LQKENI. This CDR3 has 14 amino acids. As DNA, the CDR3 is TGTGCCAGCTCAGACCGTGGGACAGTTAAAGAAGCTTTCTTT. This sequence encodes CASSDRGTVKEAFF.

The chain combines TRBV6-5 with TRBJ1-3, with D possibly TRBD1 on 5 matching bases. V shed 2 bases and J shed 2 bases, with 10 bases lying between them. This CDR3 is built from 15 residues. The germline CDR1 and CDR2 sequences are MNHEY and SVGAGI. Here the CDR3 DNA reads TGTGCCAGCAGTTACGGGGGGGGTGCTGGAAACACCATATATTTT. Translation: CASSYGGGAGNTIYF.

The rearrangement links TRBV5-6 to TRBJ1-5; TRBD1 matches 8 bases. The length of the CDR3 is 15 residues. The V segment lost 1 base and the J segment 6 bases; nucleotides outside the gene matches: 6. Per the germline V gene, CDR1 is SGHDT and CDR2 is YYEEEE. For the CDR3, the DNA is TGTGCCAGCAGCTTGCAGCAGGGGGCGCTTCAGCCCCAGCATTTT. Its translation: CASSLQQGALQPQHF.